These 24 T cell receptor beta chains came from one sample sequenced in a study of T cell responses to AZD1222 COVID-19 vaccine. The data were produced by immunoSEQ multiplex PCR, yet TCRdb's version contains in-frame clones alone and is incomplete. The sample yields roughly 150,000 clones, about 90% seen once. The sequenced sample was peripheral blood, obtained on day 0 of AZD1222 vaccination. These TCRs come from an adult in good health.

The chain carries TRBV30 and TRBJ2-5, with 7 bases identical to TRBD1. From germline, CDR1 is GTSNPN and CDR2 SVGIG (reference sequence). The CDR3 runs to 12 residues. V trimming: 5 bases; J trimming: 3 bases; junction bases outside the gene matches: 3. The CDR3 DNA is TGTGCCTGGTCGGACAGGAAAGAGACCCAGTACTTC. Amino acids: CAWSDRKETQYF.

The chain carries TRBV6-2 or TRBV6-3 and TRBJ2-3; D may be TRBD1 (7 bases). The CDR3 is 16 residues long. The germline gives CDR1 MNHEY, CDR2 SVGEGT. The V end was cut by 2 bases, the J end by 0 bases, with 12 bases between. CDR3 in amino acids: CASSYRGTASTDTQYF. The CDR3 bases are TGTGCCAGCAGTTACCGCGGGACAGCTAGCACAGATACGCAGTATTTT.

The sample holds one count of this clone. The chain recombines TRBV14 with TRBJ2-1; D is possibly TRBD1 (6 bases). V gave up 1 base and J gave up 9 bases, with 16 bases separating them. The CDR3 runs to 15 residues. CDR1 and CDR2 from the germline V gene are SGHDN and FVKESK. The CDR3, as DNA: TGTGCCAGCAGCCAAGGAATCACAGGGCTTAGTGAGCAGTTCTTC. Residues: CASSQGITGLSEQFF.

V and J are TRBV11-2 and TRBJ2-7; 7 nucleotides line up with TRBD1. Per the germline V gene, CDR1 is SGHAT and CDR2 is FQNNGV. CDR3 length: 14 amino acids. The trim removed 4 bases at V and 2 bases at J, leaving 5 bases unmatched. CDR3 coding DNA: TGTGCCAGCAGCTCTGGACAGGCCGCCTACGAGCAGTACTTC. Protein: CASSSGQAAYEQYF.

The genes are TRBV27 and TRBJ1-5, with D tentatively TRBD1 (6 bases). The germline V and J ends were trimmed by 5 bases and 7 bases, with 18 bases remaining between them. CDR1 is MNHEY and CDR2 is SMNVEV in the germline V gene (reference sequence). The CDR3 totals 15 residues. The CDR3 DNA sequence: TGTGCCAGCAGTACTAATCAGGGGTCGACACAGCCCCAGCATTTT. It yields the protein CASSTNQGSTQPQHF.

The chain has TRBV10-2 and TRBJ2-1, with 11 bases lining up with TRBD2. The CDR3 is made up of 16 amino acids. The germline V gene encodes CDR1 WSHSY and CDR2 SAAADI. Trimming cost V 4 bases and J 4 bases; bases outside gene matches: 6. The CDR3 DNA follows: TGCGCCAGCAGTGCCCTAGCGGGAGGTGATTACAATGAGCAGTTCTTC. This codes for CASSALAGGDYNEQFF.

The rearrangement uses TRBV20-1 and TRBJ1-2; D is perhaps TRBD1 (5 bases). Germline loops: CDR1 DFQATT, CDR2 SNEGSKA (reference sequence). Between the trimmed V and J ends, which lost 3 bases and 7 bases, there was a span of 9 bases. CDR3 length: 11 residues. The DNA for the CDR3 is TGCAGTGCTAGCAGGGTCGCTGGCTACACCTTC. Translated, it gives CSASRVAGYTF.

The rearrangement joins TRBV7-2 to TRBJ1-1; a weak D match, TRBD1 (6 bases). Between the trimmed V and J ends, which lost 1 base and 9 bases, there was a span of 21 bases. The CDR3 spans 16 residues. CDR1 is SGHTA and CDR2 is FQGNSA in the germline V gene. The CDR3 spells CASSLGLGGGGAQAFF. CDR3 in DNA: TGTGCCAGCAGCTTAGGCCTTGGAGGTGGGGGGGCTCAAGCTTTCTTT.

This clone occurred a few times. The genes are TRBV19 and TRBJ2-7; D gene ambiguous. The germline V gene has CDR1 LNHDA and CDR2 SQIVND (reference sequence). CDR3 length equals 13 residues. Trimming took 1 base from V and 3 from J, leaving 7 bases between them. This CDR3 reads CASSIAQNYEQYF. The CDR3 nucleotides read TGTGCCAGTAGTATAGCACAGAACTACGAGCAGTACTTC.

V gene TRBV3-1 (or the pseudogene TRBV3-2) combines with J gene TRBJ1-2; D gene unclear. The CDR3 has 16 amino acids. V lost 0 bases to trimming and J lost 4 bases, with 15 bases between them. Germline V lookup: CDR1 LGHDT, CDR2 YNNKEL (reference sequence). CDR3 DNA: TGTGCCAGCAGCCAAGAATCAACAGTTGGGGTCTATGGCTACACCTTC. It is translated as CASSQESTVGVYGYTF.

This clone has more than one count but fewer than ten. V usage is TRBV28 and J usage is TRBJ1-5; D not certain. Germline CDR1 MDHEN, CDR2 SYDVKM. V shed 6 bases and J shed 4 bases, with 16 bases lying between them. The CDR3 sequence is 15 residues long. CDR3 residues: CASRPPSRRNQPQHF. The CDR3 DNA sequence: TGTGCCAGCAGACCCCCAAGTAGGCGTAATCAGCCCCAGCATTTT.

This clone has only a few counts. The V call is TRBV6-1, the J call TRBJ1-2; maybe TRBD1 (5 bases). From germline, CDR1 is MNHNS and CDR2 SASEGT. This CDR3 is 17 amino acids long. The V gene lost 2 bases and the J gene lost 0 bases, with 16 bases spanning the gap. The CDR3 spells CASSELGTSVSNYGYTF. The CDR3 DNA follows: TGTGCCAGCAGTGAATTAGGGACTTCCGTCTCTAACTATGGCTACACCTTC.

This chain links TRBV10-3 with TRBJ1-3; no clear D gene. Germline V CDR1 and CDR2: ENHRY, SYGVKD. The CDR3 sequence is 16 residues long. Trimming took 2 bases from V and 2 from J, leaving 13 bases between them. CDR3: CAISERAIRTGNTIYF. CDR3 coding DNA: TGTGCCATCAGTGAGAGGGCTATACGGACTGGAAACACCATATATTTT.

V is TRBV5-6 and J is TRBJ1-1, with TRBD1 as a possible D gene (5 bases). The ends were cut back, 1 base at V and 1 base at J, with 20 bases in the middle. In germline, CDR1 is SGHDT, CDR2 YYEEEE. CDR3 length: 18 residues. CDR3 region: CASSLLQSSGAANTEAFF. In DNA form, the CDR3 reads TGTGCCAGCAGCTTGCTTCAATCCTCTGGGGCAGCGAACACTGAAGCTTTCTTT.

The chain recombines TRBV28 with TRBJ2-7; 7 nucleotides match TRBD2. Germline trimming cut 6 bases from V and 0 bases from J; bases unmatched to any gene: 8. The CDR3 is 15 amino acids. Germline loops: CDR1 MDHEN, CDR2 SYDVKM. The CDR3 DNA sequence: TGTGCCAGCAGAGTCCCGGGGGGACCCTCCTACGAGCAGTACTTC. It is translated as CASRVPGGPSYEQYF.

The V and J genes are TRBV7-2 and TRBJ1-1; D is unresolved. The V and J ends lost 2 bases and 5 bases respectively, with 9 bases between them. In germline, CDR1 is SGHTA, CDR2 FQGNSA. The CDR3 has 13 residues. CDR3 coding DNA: TGTGCCAGCAGCTTATGGCTTAGGACTGAAGCTTTCTTT. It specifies CASSLWLRTEAFF.

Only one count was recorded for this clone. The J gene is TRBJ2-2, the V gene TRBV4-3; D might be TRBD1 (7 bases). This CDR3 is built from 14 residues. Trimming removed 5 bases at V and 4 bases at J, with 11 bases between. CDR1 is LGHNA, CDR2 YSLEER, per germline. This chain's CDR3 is CASSVQGGTGELFF. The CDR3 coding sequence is TGCGCCAGCAGCGTTCAGGGGGGCACCGGGGAGCTGTTTTTT.

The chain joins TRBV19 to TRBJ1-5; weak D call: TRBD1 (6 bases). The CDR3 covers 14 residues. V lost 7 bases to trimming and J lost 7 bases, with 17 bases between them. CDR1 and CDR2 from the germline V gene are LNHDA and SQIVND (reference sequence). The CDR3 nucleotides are TGTGCCAGTATAGGGGGGACCCAACGCCAGCCCCAGCATTTT. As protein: CASIGGTQRQPQHF.

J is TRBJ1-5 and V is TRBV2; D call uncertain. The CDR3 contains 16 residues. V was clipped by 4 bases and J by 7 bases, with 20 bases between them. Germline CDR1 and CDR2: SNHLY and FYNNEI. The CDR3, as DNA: TGTGCCAGCAGTGTAAACCTCAAAAGTATCAAGCAGCCCCAGCATTTT. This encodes CASSVNLKSIKQPQHF.

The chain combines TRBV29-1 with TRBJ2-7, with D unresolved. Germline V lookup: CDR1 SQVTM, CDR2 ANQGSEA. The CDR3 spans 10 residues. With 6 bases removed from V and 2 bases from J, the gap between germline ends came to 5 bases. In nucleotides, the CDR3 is TGCAGCGTCCTCACCTACGAGCAGTACTTC. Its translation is CSVLTYEQYF.

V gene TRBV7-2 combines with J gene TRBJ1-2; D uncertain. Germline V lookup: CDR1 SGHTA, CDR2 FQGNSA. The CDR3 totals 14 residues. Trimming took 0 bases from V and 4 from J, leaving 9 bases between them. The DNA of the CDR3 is TGTGCCAGCAGCTTAGCCCTAACCGCCTATGGCTACACCTTC. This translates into CASSLALTAYGYTF.

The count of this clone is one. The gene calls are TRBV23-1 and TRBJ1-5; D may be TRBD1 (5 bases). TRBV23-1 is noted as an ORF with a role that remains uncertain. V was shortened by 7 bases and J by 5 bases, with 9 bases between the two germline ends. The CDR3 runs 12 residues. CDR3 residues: CASTQGDQPQHF. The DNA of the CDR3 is TGCGCCAGCACCCAGGGAGATCAGCCCCAGCATTTT.

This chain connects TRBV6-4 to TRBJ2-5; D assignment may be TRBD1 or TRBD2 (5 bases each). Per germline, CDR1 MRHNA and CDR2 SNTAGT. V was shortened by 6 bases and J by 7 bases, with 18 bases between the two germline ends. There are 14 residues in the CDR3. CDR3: CASRKGPLAGTQYF. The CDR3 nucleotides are TGTGCCAGCAGAAAGGGACCCCTCGCGGGGACCCAGTACTTC.

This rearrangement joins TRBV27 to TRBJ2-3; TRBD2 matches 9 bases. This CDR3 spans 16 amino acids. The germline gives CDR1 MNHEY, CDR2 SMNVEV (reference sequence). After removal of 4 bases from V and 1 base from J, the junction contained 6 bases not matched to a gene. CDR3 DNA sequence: TGTGCCAGCAGTTCCCTAGCGGGGTTAGGCACAGATACGCAGTATTTT. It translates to CASSSLAGLGTDTQYF.